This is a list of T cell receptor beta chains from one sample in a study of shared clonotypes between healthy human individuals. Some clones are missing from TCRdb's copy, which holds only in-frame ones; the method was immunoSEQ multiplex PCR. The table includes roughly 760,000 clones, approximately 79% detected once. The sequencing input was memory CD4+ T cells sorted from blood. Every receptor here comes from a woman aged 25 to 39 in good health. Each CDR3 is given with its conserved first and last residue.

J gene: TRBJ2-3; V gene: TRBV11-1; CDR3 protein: CASSQDRGYLDTQYF
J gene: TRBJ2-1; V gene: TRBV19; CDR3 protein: CASSIGLAGDRNEQFF
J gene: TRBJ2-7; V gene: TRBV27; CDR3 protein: CASSLGLNSYEQYF
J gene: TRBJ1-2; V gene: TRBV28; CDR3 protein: CASSLDSYGYTF
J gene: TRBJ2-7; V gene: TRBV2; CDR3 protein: CASSVFTGAGEQYF
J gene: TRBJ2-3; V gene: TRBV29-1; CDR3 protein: CSALAASTDTQYF
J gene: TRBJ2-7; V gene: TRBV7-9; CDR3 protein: CASSPAPGAYEQYF
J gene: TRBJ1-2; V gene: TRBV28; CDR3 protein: CASSSSPQQAYGYTF
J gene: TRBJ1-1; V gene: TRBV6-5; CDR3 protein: CASSYTGRAEAFF
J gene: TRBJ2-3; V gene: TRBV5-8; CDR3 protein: CASSPGFGDRGGTDTQYF
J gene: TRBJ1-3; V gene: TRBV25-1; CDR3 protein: CASNENSGNTIYF
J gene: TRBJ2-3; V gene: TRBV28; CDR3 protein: CASSFGGDSDTQYF
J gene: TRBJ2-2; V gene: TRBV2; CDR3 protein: CASSGQGGTGELFF
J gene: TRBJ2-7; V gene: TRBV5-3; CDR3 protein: CALPGVLYEQYF
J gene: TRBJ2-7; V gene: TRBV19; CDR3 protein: CASSGDSTYEQYF
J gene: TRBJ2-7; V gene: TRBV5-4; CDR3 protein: CASKSSGRAGSYEQYF
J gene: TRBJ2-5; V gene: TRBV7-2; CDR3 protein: CASSLVSGSTETQYF
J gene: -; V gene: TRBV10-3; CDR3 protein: CATAGETGHSYEQYF
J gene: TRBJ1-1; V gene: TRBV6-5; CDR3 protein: CASSSSSGTAEAFF
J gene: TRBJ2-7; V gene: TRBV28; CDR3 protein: CASGRSGQSYEQYF
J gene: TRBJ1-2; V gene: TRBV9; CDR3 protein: CASSVGSNYGYTF
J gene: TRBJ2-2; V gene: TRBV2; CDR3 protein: CASRRLAANTGELFF
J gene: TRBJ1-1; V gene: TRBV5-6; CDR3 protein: CASSLGRRANTEAFF
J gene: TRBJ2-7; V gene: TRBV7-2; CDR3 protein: CASSLASGYSPSYEQYF
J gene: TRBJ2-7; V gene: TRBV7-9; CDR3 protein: CASSLDLTSDKGYEQYF
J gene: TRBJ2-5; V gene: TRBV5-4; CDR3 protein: CASSLRTGGQETQYF
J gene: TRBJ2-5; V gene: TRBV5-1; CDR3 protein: CASSLDRVGTQYF
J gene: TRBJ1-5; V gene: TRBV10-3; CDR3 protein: CAISDMSNQPQHF
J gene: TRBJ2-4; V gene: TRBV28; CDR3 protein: CASSPGQVIIVAKNIQYF
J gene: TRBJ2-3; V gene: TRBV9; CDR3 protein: CASSRGFTDTQYF
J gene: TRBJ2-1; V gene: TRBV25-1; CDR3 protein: CASSHRPRDYNEQFF
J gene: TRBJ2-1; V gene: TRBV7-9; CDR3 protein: CASSLRGTYNEQFF
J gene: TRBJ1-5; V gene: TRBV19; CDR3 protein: CASEVSSNQPQHF
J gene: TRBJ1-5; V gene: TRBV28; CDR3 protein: CASSFSGGRYQPQHF
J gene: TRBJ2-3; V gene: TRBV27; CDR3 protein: CASRWGGTDTQYF
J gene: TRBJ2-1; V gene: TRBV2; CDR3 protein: CASRASLLAALYNEQFF
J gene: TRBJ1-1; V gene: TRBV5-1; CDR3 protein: CASSLALAGETNTEAFF
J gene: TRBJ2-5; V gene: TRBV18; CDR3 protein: CASSPRTSGNQETQYF
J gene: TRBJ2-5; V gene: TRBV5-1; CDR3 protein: CASSLLAGGRETQYF
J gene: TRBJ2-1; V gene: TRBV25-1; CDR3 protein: CASSARGAGGRNEQFF
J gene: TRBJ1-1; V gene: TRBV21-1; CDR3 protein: CASSKSGDRELEAFF
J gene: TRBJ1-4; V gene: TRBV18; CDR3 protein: CASFEGNGEKLFF